This TCR beta chain was sequenced for a study of T-cell memory formation after mild COVID-19. As for the study in general: Clusters of TCRs were largely donor specific. The study, taken as a whole, reports: Day 15 to 85 contracting clones showed balanced CD4/CD8; later expanders leaned CD4+. Pre-infection memory carried some responding clones, suggesting that cross-reactive memory joined. CD4+ contracting clones were mainly CM and EM; CD8+ ones, EMRA.

TCRdb itself ran the 5' RACE reads through MiXCR, one entry per CDR3 protein. Of 30,000 to 45,000 distinct CDR3 sequences in the sample, roughly 10% were seen once. This clonotype has at least ten counts. Its target is unknown. Germline V gene lookup returns CDR1 SGHKS and CDR2 YYEKEE (reference sequence). V dropped 4 bases and J dropped 4 bases, with 17 bases sitting between them. CDR3 length: 15 amino acids. The sample consisted of PBMCs or a T cell subset sorted from them (not recorded which). This receptor was taken from a man in his late teens or twenties who had mild COVID-19 (a few samples of this study predate the infection). Cell type and time point are not known. V usage is TRBV5-5 and J usage is TRBJ1-1, with D unresolved. The DNA for the CDR3 is TGTGCCAGCAGCCCTGGCCCTCCGGGTGGCACTGAAGCTTTCTTT. Residues: CASSPGPPGGTEAFF.